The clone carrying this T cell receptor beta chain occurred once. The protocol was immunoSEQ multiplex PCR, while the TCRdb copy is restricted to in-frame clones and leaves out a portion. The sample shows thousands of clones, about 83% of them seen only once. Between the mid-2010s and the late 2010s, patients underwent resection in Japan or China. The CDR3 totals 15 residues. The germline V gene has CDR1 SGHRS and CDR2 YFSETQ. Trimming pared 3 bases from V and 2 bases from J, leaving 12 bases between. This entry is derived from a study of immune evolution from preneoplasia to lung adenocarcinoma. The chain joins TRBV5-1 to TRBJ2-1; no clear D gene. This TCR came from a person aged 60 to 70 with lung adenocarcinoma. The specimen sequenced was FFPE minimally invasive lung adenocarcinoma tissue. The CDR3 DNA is TGCGCCAGCAGCTCCAGGCCTGGGACCTACAATGAGCAGTTCTTC. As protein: CASSSRPGTYNEQFF.